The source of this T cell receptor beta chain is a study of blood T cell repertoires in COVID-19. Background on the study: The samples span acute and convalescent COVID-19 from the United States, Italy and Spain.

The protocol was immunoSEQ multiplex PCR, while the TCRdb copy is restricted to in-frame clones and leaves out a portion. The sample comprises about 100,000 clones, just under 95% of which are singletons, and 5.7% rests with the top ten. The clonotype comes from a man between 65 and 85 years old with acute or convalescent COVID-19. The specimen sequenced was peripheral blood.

The CDR3 reads CASSILTSGRTDTQYF. The CDR3, as DNA: TGTGCCAGTAGTATATTAACTAGCGGGAGGACAGATACGCAGTATTTT. This sequence joins TRBV19 and TRBJ2-3; 12 nucleotides agree with TRBD2. Germline V lookup: CDR1 LNHDA, CDR2 SQIVND (reference sequence). The CDR3 loop spans 16 amino acids. Trimming at V came to 2 bases and at J to 3 bases, leaving 3 bases not matched to a gene.